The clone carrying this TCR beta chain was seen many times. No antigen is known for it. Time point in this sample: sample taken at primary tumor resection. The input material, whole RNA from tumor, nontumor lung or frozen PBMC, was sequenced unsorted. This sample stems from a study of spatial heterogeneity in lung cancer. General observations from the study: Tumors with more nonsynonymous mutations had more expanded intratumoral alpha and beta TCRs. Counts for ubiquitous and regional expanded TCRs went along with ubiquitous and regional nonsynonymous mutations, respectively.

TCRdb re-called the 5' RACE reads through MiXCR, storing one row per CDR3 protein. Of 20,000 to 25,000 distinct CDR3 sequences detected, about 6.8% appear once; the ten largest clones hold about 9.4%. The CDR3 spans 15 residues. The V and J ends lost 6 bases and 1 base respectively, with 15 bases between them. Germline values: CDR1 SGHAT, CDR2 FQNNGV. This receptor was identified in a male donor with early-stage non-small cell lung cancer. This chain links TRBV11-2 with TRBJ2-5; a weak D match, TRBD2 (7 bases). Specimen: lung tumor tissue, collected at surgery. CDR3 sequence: CASSFHAGAQETQYF. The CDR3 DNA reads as TGTGCCAGCAGTTTCCACGCGGGGGCCCAAGAGACCCAGTACTTC. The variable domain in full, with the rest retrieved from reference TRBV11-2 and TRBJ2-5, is EAGVAQSPRYKIIEKRQSVAFWCNPISGHATLYWYQQILGQGPKLLIQFQNNGVVDDSQLPKDRFSAERLKGVDSTLKIQPAKLEDSAVYLCASSFHAGAQETQYFGPGTRLLVL.